This TCR beta chain emerged from a study of blood T cell repertoires in COVID-19. Study-level information: From the United States, Italy and Spain came samples of acute and convalescent COVID-19. The cDNA or gDNA used as material had been derived from T cells, B-cell-depleted T cells, or PBMCs.

Participants' reported clinical history set cohort assignment. As handled by the study authors: Amplifying reference gene primers gave estimates of nucleated cell counts. Sequencing used immunoSEQ multiplex PCR; TCRdb keeps in-frame clones, though not all of them. V and J calls and clone size are copied from that table; D and trimming were computed from the DNA. The sample carries 250,000 to 350,000 clones, about 92% recorded once. Deletions cut 8 bases from V and 4 bases from J, with 14 bases between. The V gene's germline CDR1 is LGHDT and CDR2 YNNKEL (reference sequence). CDR3 length equals 13 residues.

V usage is TRBV3-1 (or the pseudogene TRBV3-2) and J usage is TRBJ1-1; no clear D. Sequenced input: PBMCs or T cells enriched from blood (not recorded which). The TCR originated in a man aged 60 to 69 who had recovered from COVID-19. The CDR3: CASSALGGTEAFF. The CDR3 region has the DNA TGTGCCAGCTCCGCCCTAGGCGGCACTGAAGCTTTCTTT.